The rows below give T cell receptor beta chains drawn from one sample of a study of blood T cell repertoires in COVID-19. Measured with immunoSEQ multiplex PCR; TCRdb has only the in-frame clones, and not every one. Of 150,000 to 200,000 clones in the sample, 87% were seen once. Sequenced material: peripheral blood. These receptors all come from a human donor in a cohort sampled during active COVID-19. CDR3s leave out the opening cysteine and the closing phenylalanine or tryptophan. Each record gives: J gene, V gene, CDR3 protein.

J: TRBJ2-1
V: TRBV5-1
CDR3: ASSASSGSSYNEQF

J: TRBJ2-3
V: TRBV9
CDR3: ASSAASVPSTDTQY

J: TRBJ2-7
V: TRBV7-2
CDR3: ASSLAAGASYEQY

J: TRBJ2-7
V: TRBV20-1
CDR3: SASGPSGSLYEQY

J: TRBJ1-6
V: TRBV2
CDR3: ASQFKQGEVSPLH

J: TRBJ1-1
V: TRBV28
CDR3: ASSLAGFEAF

J: TRBJ2-7
V: TRBV3-1/TRBV3-2
CDR3: ASSQKGGYEQY

J: TRBJ2-7
V: TRBV5-1
CDR3: ASRLVPGPSYEQY

J: TRBJ2-5
V: TRBV12-5
CDR3: ASGLVDKAGGQETQY

J: TRBJ2-5
V: TRBV5-4
CDR3: ASSLPGQGQETQY

J: TRBJ1-2
V: TRBV23-1
CDR3: ASVPRTGYLITNYGYT

J: TRBJ1-4
V: TRBV19
CDR3: ASRDRGSEKLF

J: TRBJ2-7
V: TRBV3-1/TRBV3-2
CDR3: ASSQGVSATYEQY

J: TRBJ1-5
V: TRBV18
CDR3: ASSPERIAGTRSLNSNQPQH

J: TRBJ2-7
V: TRBV7-9
CDR3: ASRQPGLHYEQY

J: TRBJ2-3
V: TRBV30
CDR3: AWSPTSGVGDTQY

J: TRBJ2-5
V: TRBV11-2
CDR3: ASSLTAALETQY

J: TRBJ1-5
V: TRBV19
CDR3: ASSIPQGNQPQH

J: TRBJ2-2
V: TRBV6-5
CDR3: ASSYSGQGHTGELF

J: TRBJ2-3
V: TRBV3-1/TRBV3-2
CDR3: ASSQDARLLTDTQY

J: TRBJ2-7
V: TRBV18
CDR3: ASSPLEGQVLYEQY

J: TRBJ2-2
V: TRBV7-9
CDR3: ASSANRGVGELF

J: TRBJ1-1
V: TRBV9
CDR3: ASSVLAEMNTEAF

J: TRBJ2-1
V: TRBV4-3
CDR3: ASSQDRGANEQF

J: TRBJ2-7
V: TRBV19
CDR3: ASSLRQGEYEQY

J: TRBJ2-7
V: TRBV30
CDR3: ASKAGVNYEQY

J: TRBJ1-1
V: TRBV27
CDR3: ASSSRGRDTEAF

J: TRBJ1-5
V: TRBV21-1
CDR3: ASSKVDRYPAQAQPQH

J: TRBJ1-1
V: TRBV12-3/TRBV12-4
CDR3: ASSLGTGREAF

J: TRBJ2-7
V: TRBV28
CDR3: ASSLGQFSLEQY

J: TRBJ2-7
V: TRBV28
CDR3: ASTRAGTLREQY

J: TRBJ2-7
V: TRBV5-1
CDR3: ASSPGTGQQFYEQY

J: TRBJ1-6
V: TRBV6-5
CDR3: ASGQAGADSPLH

J: TRBJ1-5
V: TRBV5-8
CDR3: ASPQGFNQPQH

J: TRBJ1-5
V: TRBV30
CDR3: AWSAIGQRNQPQH

J: TRBJ2-7
V: TRBV3-1/TRBV3-2
CDR3: ASSQAESEQY

J: TRBJ2-7
V: TRBV5-5
CDR3: ASSLATTSWDEQY

J: TRBJ1-1
V: TRBV6-6
CDR3: ASRPHLDREDTEAF

J: TRBJ2-5
V: TRBV2
CDR3: ASSAVWDRVQETQY

J: TRBJ2-5
V: TRBV4-1
CDR3: ASSQESGGPPRETQY

J: TRBJ2-3
V: TRBV12-3/TRBV12-4
CDR3: ASSDRGDTQY

J: TRBJ2-7
V: TRBV7-2
CDR3: ASSLQSGGAIEQY

J: TRBJ1-5
V: TRBV28
CDR3: ASSEPPRQPQH

J: TRBJ2-3
V: TRBV5-1
CDR3: ASSLRTSGGAGTQY